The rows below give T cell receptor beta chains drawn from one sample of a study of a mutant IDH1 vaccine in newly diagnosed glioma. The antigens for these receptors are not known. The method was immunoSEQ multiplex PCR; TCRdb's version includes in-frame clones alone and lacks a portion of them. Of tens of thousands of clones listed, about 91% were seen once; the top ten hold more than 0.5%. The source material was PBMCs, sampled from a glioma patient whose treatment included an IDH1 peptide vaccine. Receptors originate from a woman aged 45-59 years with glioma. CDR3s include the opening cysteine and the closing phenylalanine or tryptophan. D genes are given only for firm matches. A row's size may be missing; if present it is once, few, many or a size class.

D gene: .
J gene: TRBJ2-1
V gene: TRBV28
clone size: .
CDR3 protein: CASSLVVRASYNEQFF
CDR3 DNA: TGTGCCAGCAGTTTAGTTGTGCGGGCCTCCTACAATGAGCAGTTCTTC

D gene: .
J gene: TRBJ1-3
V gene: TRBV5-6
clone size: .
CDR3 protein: CASSLMVGTPGNTIYF
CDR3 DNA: TGTGCCAGCAGCCTAATGGTGGGGACCCCTGGAAACACCATATATTTT

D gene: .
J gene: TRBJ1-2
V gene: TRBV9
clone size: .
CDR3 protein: CASSVAGTYGYTF
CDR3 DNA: TGTGCCAGCAGCGTAGCAGGGACCTATGGCTACACCTTC

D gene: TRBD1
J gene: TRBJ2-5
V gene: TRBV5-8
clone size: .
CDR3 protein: CASSLGQYGETQYF
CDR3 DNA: TGTGCCAGCAGTTTGGGACAGTATGGGGAGACCCAGTACTTC

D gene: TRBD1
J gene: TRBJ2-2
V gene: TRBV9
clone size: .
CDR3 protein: CASSPTGGANTGELFF
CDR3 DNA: TGTGCCAGCAGCCCGACAGGGGGCGCGAACACCGGGGAGCTGTTTTTT

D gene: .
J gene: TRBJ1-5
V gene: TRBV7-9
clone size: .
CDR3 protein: CASSPHRSNQPQHF
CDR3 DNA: TGTGCCAGCAGCCCTCATCGAAGCAATCAGCCCCAGCATTTT

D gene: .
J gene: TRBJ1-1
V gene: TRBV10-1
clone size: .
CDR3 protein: CASSEGPPGAEAFF
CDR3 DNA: TGCGCCAGCAGTGAGGGTCCGCCAGGCGCTGAAGCTTTCTTT

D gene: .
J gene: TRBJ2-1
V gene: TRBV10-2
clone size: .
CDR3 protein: CASSDPSTGSRYEQFF
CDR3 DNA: TGCGCCAGCAGTGATCCTAGCACCGGGTCGAGATATGAGCAGTTCTTC

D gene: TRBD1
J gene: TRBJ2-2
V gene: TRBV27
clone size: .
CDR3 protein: CASSFGQGAGELFF
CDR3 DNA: TGTGCCAGCAGTTTCGGACAGGGGGCCGGGGAGCTGTTTTTT

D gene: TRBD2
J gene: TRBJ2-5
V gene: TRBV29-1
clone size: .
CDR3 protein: CSVGRAGGVYETQYF
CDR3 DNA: TGCAGCGTTGGCCGGGCGGGGGGCGTTTACGAGACCCAGTACTTC

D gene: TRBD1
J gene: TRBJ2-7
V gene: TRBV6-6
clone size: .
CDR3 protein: CASSSRQGEEQYF
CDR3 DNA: TGTGCCAGCAGTTCTCGACAGGGTGAGGAGCAGTACTTC

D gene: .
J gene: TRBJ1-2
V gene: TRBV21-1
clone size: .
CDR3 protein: CASSTGTGGDYGYTF
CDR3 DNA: TGTGCCAGCAGCACCGGGACAGGGGGCGACTATGGCTACACCTTC

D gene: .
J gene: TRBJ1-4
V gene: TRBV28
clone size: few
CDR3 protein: CASSFRPGGEKLFF
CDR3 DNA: TGTGCCAGCAGTTTCAGGCCGGGAGGTGAAAAACTGTTTTTT

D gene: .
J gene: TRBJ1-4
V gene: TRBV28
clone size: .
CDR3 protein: CASSMPGHNEKLFF
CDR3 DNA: TGTGCCAGCAGTATGCCGGGTCATAATGAAAAACTGTTTTTT

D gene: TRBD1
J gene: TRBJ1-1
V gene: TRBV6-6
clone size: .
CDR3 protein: CASSYKGTGMNTEAFF
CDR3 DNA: TGTGCCAGCAGTTATAAGGGGACAGGCATGAACACTGAAGCTTTCTTT

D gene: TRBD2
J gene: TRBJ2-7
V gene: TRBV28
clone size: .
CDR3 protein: CASSFEGGRAYEQYF
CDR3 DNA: TGTGCCAGCAGTTTTGAAGGCGGGAGGGCATACGAGCAGTACTTC

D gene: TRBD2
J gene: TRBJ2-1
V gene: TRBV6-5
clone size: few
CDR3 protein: CASSDYGTSGNEQFF
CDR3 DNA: TGTGCCAGCAGCGACTACGGGACTAGCGGAAATGAGCAGTTCTTC

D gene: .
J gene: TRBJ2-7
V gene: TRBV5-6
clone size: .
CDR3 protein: CASSLLNEQYF
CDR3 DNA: TGTGCCAGCAGCTTGTTGAACGAGCAGTACTTC

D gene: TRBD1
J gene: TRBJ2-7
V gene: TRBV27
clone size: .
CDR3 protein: CASSLSSGTASYEQYF
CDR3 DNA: TGTGCCAGCAGTTTATCATCCGGGACAGCCTCCTACGAGCAGTACTTC

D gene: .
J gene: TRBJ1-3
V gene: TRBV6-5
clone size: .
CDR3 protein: CASRQGRGSDIYF
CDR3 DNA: TGTGCCAGCAGACAGGGTCGTGGGTCTGACATATATTTT

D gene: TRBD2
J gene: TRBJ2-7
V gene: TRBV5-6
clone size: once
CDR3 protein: CASSIRLAPSYEQYF
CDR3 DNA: TGTGCCAGCAGCATAAGACTAGCCCCCTCCTACGAGCAGTACTTC

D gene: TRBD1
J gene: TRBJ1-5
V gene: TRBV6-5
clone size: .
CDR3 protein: CASSKTGTGDQPQHF
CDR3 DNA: TGTGCCAGCAGTAAGACCGGGACAGGGGATCAGCCCCAGCATTTT

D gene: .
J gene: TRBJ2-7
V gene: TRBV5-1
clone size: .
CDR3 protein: CASSLEGLISYEQYF
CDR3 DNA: TGCGCCAGCAGCTTGGAAGGGCTCATCTCCTACGAGCAGTACTTC

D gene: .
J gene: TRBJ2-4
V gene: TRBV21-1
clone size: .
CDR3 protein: CATQTGPGGDIQYF
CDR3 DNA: TGTGCCACCCAAACAGGGCCGGGGGGAGACATTCAGTACTTC

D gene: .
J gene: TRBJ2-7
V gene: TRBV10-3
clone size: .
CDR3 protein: CAISDSSYEQYF
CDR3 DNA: TGTGCCATCAGTGATAGCTCCTACGAGCAGTACTTC

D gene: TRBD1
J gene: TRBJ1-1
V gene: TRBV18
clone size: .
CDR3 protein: CASSPGTGDTEAFF
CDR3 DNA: TGTGCCAGCTCCCCCGGGACAGGGGACACTGAAGCTTTCTTT

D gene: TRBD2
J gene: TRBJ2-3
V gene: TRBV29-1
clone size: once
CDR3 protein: CSVETRTSGLTDTQYF
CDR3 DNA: TGCAGCGTTGAAACGAGGACTAGCGGACTCACAGATACGCAGTATTTT

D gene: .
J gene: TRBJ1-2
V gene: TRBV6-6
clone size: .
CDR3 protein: CASSYSSGQGNGYTF
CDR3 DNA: TGTGCCAGCAGTTACTCGTCGGGCCAGGGCAATGGCTACACCTTC

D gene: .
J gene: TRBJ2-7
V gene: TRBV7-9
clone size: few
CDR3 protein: CASSFLDFYEQYF
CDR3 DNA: TGTGCCAGCAGCTTCCTAGATTTCTACGAGCAGTACTTC

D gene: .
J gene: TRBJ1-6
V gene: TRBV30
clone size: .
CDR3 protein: CAWITTGGSPLHF
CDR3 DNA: TGTGCCTGGATTACAACAGGAGGTTCACCCCTCCACTTT

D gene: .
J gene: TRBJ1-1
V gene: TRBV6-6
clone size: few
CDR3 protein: CASSFSGDTRNTEAFF
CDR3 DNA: TGTGCCAGCAGTTTCTCAGGAGATACTCGGAACACTGAAGCTTTCTTT

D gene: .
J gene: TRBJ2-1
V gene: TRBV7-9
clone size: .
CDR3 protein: CASSLGLRDNEQFF
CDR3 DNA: TGTGCCAGCAGCTTAGGGCTCCGGGACAATGAGCAGTTCTTC

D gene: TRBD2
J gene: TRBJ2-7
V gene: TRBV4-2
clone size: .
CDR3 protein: CASSQEGLVNEQYF
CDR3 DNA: TGTGCCAGCAGCCAAGAGGGACTAGTGAACGAGCAGTACTTC

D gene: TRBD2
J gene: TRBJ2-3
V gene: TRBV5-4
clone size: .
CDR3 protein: CASRPGTSGRAGDTQYF
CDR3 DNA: TGTGCCAGCAGACCCGGGACTAGCGGGAGGGCGGGGGATACGCAGTATTTT

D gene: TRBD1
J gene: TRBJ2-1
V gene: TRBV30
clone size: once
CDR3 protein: CAWSPGQGADEQFF
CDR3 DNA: TGTGCCTGGAGTCCGGGACAGGGGGCCGATGAGCAGTTCTTC

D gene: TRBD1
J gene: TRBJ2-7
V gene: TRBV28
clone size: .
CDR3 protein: CASSSRRSGQGYEQYF
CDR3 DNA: TGTGCCAGCAGTTCGAGGCGTTCGGGACAGGGTTACGAGCAGTACTTC

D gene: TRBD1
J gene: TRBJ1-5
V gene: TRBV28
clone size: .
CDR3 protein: CASSQGGQSNQPQHF
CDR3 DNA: TGTGCCAGCAGCCAGGGGGGACAGAGCAATCAGCCCCAGCATTTT

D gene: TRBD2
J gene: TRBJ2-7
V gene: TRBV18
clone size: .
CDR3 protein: CASSPVLAGGSSYEQYF
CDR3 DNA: TGTGCCAGCTCACCAGTGCTAGCGGGAGGTAGTAGCTACGAGCAGTACTTC

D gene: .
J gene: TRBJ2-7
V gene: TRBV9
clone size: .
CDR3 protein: CASSVGWAPSYEQYF
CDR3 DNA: TGTGCCAGCAGCGTAGGGTGGGCCCCATCCTACGAGCAGTACTTC

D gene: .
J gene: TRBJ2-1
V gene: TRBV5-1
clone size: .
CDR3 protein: CASSLAGESYNEQFF
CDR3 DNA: TGCGCCAGCAGCTTGGCGGGGGAGTCCTACAATGAGCAGTTCTTC

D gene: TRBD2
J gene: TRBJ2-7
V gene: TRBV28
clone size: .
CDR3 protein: CASSLLFSGRSGQYF
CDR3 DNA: TGTGCCAGCAGTTTACTTTTTAGCGGGAGATCCGGGCAGTACTTC

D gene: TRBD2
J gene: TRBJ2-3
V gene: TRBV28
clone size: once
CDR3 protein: CASVSGGTDTQYF
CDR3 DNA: TGTGCCAGCGTTAGCGGGGGCACAGATACGCAGTATTTT

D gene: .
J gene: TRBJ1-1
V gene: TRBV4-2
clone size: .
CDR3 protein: CASSQLGLGTEAFF
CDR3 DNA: TGTGCCAGCAGCCAACTCGGCTTAGGGACTGAAGCTTTCTTT

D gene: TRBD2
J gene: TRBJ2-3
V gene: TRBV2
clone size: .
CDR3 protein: CASSGRSERDQRDTQYF
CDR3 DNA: TGTGCCAGCAGTGGGCGGTCTGAGCGGGACCAAAGAGATACGCAGTATTTT

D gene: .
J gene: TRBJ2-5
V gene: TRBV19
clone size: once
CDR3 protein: CASSIGVGAETQYF
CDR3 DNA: TGTGCCAGTAGTATAGGTGTCGGAGCGGAGACCCAGTACTTC

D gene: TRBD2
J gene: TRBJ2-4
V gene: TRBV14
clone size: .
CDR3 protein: CASSLAGGPDIQYF
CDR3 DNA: TGTGCCAGCAGCCTAGCGGGAGGGCCGGACATTCAGTACTTC

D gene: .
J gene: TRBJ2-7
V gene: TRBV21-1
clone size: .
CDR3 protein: CASSKSPGQGAQEQYF
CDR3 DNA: TGTGCCAGCAGCAAGAGTCCGGGACAGGGGGCGCAGGAGCAGTACTTC

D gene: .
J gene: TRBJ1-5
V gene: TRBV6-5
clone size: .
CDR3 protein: CASTDGARNQPQHF
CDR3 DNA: TGTGCCAGCACCGACGGTGCACGCAATCAGCCCCAGCATTTT

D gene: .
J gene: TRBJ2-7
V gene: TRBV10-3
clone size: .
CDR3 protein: CAISESRDYEQYF
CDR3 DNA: TGTGCCATCAGTGAGTCGAGAGACTACGAGCAGTACTTC

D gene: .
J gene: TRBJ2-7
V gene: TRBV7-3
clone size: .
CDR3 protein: CASSLDPLREQYF
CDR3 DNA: TGTGCCAGCAGCTTGGATCCGCTTCGGGAGCAGTACTTC

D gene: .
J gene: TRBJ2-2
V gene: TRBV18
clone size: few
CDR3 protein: CASSPRPGGELFF
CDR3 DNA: TGTGCCAGCTCACCAAGACCCGGCGGGGAGCTGTTTTTT

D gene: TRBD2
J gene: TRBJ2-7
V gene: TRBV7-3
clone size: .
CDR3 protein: CASSLGDGTSGAYEQYF
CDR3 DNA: TGTGCCAGCAGCTTAGGGGACGGGACTAGTGGGGCCTACGAGCAGTACTTC

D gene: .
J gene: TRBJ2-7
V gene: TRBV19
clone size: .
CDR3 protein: CASRQEPYEQYF
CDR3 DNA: TGTGCCAGTAGACAGGAGCCTTACGAGCAGTACTTC

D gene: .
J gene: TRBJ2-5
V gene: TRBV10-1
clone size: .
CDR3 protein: CASSESQGAWETQYF
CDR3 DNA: TGCGCCAGCAGTGAGTCACAGGGCGCCTGGGAGACCCAGTACTTC

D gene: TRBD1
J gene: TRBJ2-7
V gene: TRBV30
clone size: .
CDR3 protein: CAWRKPGQGIYEQYF
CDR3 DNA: TGTGCCTGGAGAAAACCGGGACAGGGGATCTACGAGCAGTACTTC

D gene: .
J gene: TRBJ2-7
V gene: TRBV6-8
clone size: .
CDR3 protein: CASMAYEQYF
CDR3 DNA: TGTGCCAGCATGGCCTACGAGCAGTACTTC

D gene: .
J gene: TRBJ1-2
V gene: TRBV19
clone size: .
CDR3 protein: CATPREGRGYTF
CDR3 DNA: TGTGCCACCCCCCGCGAGGGAAGGGGCTACACCTTC

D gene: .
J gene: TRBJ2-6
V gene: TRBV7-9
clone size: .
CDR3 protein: CASSLGVSGANVLTF
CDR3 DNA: TGTGCCAGCAGCCTAGGTGTATCTGGGGCCAACGTCCTGACTTTC

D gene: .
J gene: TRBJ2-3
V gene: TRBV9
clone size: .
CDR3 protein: CASSVLQRPSTDTQYF
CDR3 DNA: TGTGCCAGCAGCGTCCTCCAGCGGCCTAGCACAGATACGCAGTATTTT